This T cell receptor beta chain was identified in a study of blood T cell repertoires in COVID-19. The repertoire was sequenced with immunoSEQ multiplex PCR; TCRdb's copy has only in-frame clones and lacks some. The sample yields over 200,000 clones, approximately 86% seen once. This receptor was obtained from a man aged 18 to 30 with active or convalescent COVID-19. The sample taken for sequencing was peripheral blood.

DNA of the CDR3: TGTGCCAGCAGTTCTACAGGGCACAATGAGCAGTTCTTC. Its protein product is CASSSTGHNEQFF. V and J are TRBV11-2 and TRBJ2-1, with D possibly TRBD1 on 6 matching bases. V lost 6 bases to trimming and J lost 5 bases, with 11 bases between them. In germline, CDR1 is SGHAT, CDR2 FQNNGV. This CDR3 comprises 13 residues.